Listed here are 4 T cell receptor beta chains from one sample, sequenced in a study of shared clonotypes between healthy human individuals. Positively selected for CCR7, the CD45RO-negative cells used as naive CD8 cells excluded terminally differentiated effector memory CD45RA+ cells. The data were produced by immunoSEQ multiplex PCR, yet TCRdb's version contains in-frame clones alone and is incomplete. This sample has around 2,000,000 clones, with about 95% found just once. The sequenced sample consisted of naive CD8+ T cells sorted from blood. These receptors all come from a man between 18 and 29 years old in good health.

The V gene is TRBV21-1, the J gene TRBJ2-7; the table's TRBD2 call for D was not verified on the DNA. TRBV21-1 is shown as a pseudogene. The CDR3 spans 20 residues. In nucleotides, the CDR3 is TGTGCCAGCCCCAAGAAGGGGGGGGCCGGGACTAGCGGTACCTTCTACGAGCAGTACTTC. Translating gives CASPKKGGAGTSGTFYEQYF.

Remarks on this clone: Other DNA variants within this sample encode the same CDR3. The CDR3, as DNA: TGCGCCAGCAGCCAGGAAGGGGGAGGTAGCAATCAGCCCCAGCATTTT. As protein: CASSQEGGGSNQPQHF. The V call is TRBV4-1, the J call TRBJ1-5; D may be TRBD1 (6 bases). The CDR3 extends over 16 amino acids. Germline CDR1 and CDR2: MGHRA and YSYEKL. V lost 3 bases, J lost 0 bases, and 12 bases lay in between.

The CDR3 spells CASSSDPGQGHQPQHF. The CDR3 bases are TGTGCCAGCAGCAGTGATCCGGGACAGGGACATCAGCCCCAGCATTTT. The rearrangement uses TRBV7-9 and TRBJ1-5; 9 bases are shared with TRBD1. The CDR3 runs to 16 residues. CDR1 and CDR2 (germline): SEHNR, FQNEAQ (reference sequence). The ends lost 5 bases at V and 5 bases at J; junction bases unmatched: 10.

Regarding this clone: The sample has other DNA sequences that encode this CDR3 too. J is TRBJ1-4 and V is TRBV7-6, with D hard to call. The CDR3 is made up of 13 amino acids. Germline V gene data show CDR1 as SGHVS and CDR2 as FNYEAQ. Trimming cost V 5 bases and J 5 bases, with 9 bases left between them. In nucleotides, the CDR3 is TGTGCCAGCAGCCCACGGAGGAATGAAAAACTGTTTTTT. Residues: CASSPRRNEKLFF.